What follows are 11 T cell receptor beta chains derived from one specimen sequenced in a study of radiation and T cells in renal cell carcinoma. Time point given: blood 4 weeks post-SBRT, at nephrectomy. Described treatment: 15 Gy SBRT to primary tumor, nephrectomy 4 weeks later. The method was immunoSEQ multiplex PCR; TCRdb's version includes in-frame clones alone and lacks a portion of them. The sample lists some 150,000 clones, 86% occurring once. Here the sequenced sample was blood, taken from a patient whose treatment included radiotherapy and nephrectomy. Every receptor here comes from a woman aged 45 to 65 with renal cell carcinoma.

J is TRBJ2-3 and V is TRBV7-2; D not resolved. Germline CDR1 is SGHTA and CDR2 is FQGNSA. The CDR3 has 11 amino acids. Trimming shortened V by 5 bases and J by 2 bases, and 2 bases separated the two germline ends. CDR3 in DNA: TGTGCCAGCAGCAACACAGATACGCAGTATTTT. This encodes CASSNTDTQYF.

The chain links TRBV19 to TRBJ2-3; D is possibly TRBD2 (6 bases). V was shortened by 5 bases and J by 10 bases, with 19 bases between the two germline ends. This CDR3 region has 14 residues. Germline V gene lookup returns CDR1 LNHDA and CDR2 SQIVND (reference sequence). The CDR3 DNA is TGTGCCAGTAGTGTAAACCGGGACTCCATAGCGCAGTATTTT. Translating gives CASSVNRDSIAQYF. Complete variable domain (other parts from reference TRBV19 and TRBJ2-3): DGGITQSPKYLFRKEGQNVTLSCEQNLNHDAMYWYRQDPGQGLRLIYYSQIVNDFQKGDIAEGYSVSREKKESFPLTVTSAQKNPTAFYLCASSVNRDSIAQYFGPGTRLTVL.

The V call is TRBV10-3, the J call TRBJ1-4, with D uncertain. The CDR3 spans 14 residues. The ends were cut back, 6 bases at V and 0 bases at J, with 8 bases in the middle. From germline, CDR1 is ENHRY and CDR2 SYGVKD. Here the CDR3 DNA reads TGTGCCATCAGCGCTCTCTCAACTAATGAAAAACTGTTTTTT. Amino acids: CAISALSTNEKLFF.

The J gene is TRBJ1-2, the V gene TRBV5-1; D gene ambiguous. With 0 bases removed from V and 4 bases from J, the gap between germline ends came to 13 bases. Germline CDR1 and CDR2: SGHRS and YFSETQ. The CDR3 totals 15 residues. The CDR3 DNA reads as TGCGCCAGCAGCTTGGCTCGGGGAATCACCTATGGCTACACCTTC. Protein: CASSLARGITYGYTF.

This sequence joins TRBV4-3 and TRBJ2-5, with D perhaps TRBD1 or TRBD2 (6 bases each). Germline V lookup: CDR1 LGHNA, CDR2 YSLEER. Trimming removed 5 bases at V and 2 bases at J, with 15 bases between. This CDR3 contains 15 residues. The CDR3 DNA reads as TGCGCCAGCAGCTTCATCCTAGGGGGGCAAGAGACCCAGTACTTC. The encoded protein is CASSFILGGQETQYF.

This clone was seen a handful of times. V gene TRBV10-1 combines with J gene TRBJ2-2; tentative D call: TRBD2 (5 bases). This CDR3 has 13 residues. Germline V gives CDR1 WNHNN, CDR2 SYGVQD (reference sequence). The ends were cut back, 3 bases at V and 5 bases at J, with 7 bases in the middle. In DNA, the CDR3 is TGCGCCAGCAGTGATGAGGGTACCGGGGAGCTGTTTTTT. It is translated as CASSDEGTGELFF.

The J gene is TRBJ2-1, the V gene TRBV10-2; D call uncertain. Germline CDR1 is WSHSY and CDR2 is SAAADI. Trimming took off 8 bases at V and 5 bases at J, with 10 bases between the two ends. The CDR3 is 12 amino acids. Here the CDR3 DNA reads TGCGCCAGCTCCGGTGGTAACAATGAGCAGTTCTTC. Encoded protein: CASSGGNNEQFF.

Worth noting for this clone: One end of the junction fails to match germline, which may point to a read error. The gene calls are TRBV18 and TRBJ2-5; 12 bases align to TRBD1. The CDR3 totals 14 residues. Germline V gives CDR1 KGHSH, CDR2 LQKENI. This CDR3 reads CASSLRDRGPVVNF. CDR3 nucleotide sequence: TGTGCCAGCTCGCTAAGGGACAGGGGGCCGGTGGTGAACTTC. The full variable domain, in which reference TRBV18 and TRBJ2-5 provide the parts outside the CDR3, is NAGVMQNPRHLVRRRGQEARLRCSPMKGHSHVYWYRQLPEEGLKFMVYLQKENIIDESGMPKERFSAEFPKEGPSILRIQQVVRGDSAAYFCASSLRDRGPVVNFGPGTRLLVL.

The V gene is TRBV27, the J gene TRBJ2-1; 15 bases align to TRBD2. Germline V gene lookup returns CDR1 MNHEY and CDR2 SMNVEV (reference sequence). V lost 0 bases to trimming and J lost 2 bases; unmatched junction nucleotides: 8. The CDR3 is 20 amino acids. The CDR3 region has the DNA TGTGCCAGCAGTTTATCCGGACTAGCGGGAGGGCCAATCCCCTACAATGAGCAGTTCTTC. This codes for CASSLSGLAGGPIPYNEQFF.

This clone was detected once. The chain joins TRBV6-5 to TRBJ1-3; D is unresolved. CDR1 MNHEY and CDR2 SVGAGI come from the germline V gene. The CDR3 runs to 13 residues. V shed 5 bases and J shed 0 bases, with 5 bases lying between them. Here the CDR3 DNA reads TGTGCCAGCAGTGGGAACTCTGGAAACACCATATATTTT. Its protein is CASSGNSGNTIYF.

The chain carries TRBV10-1 and TRBJ2-3; unclear D gene. The length of the CDR3 is 11 residues. Trimming removed 6 bases from V and 8 bases from J, with 9 bases in between. From germline, CDR1 is WNHNN and CDR2 SYGVQD (reference sequence). The CDR3 DNA reads TGCGCCAGCAGCGACACACGTACGCAGTATTTT. Translated, it gives CASSDTRTQYF.